The clone carrying this T cell receptor beta chain was counted a few times. The antigen remains undetermined. Isolated RNA was reverse transcribed in full, so expressed TCRB transcripts were sequenced. Here immunoSEQ multiplex PCR was the method, and the copy in TCRdb shows in-frame clones only, minus some. The repertoire has about half a million clones, 30% of them found once; the top ten carry roughly 0.066%. This sample was included in a study of beta chain features in type 1 diabetes. Study-wide results and caveats: Fewer insertions but more deletions were seen at VDJ junctions in type 1 diabetes patients.

CD45RO/CCR7/CD25/CD127/CD95/CD27 staining was used to isolate CD4+ naive, central memory, regulatory and stem cell-like memory cells by sorting. CDR1 is SGHVS and CDR2 is FNYEAQ in the germline V gene. Deletions cut 1 base from V and 0 bases from J, with 7 bases between. The CDR3 covers 14 residues. The chain links TRBV7-6 to TRBJ2-7; TRBD1 is a possible D gene (5 bases). The sequenced sample was naive CD4+ T cells from blood. The sequence was collected from a man aged 18 to 29 in good health. For the CDR3, the DNA is TGTGCCAGCAGCTTAGGACAGAGCTCCTACGAGCAGTACTTC. As protein: CASSLGQSSYEQYF.